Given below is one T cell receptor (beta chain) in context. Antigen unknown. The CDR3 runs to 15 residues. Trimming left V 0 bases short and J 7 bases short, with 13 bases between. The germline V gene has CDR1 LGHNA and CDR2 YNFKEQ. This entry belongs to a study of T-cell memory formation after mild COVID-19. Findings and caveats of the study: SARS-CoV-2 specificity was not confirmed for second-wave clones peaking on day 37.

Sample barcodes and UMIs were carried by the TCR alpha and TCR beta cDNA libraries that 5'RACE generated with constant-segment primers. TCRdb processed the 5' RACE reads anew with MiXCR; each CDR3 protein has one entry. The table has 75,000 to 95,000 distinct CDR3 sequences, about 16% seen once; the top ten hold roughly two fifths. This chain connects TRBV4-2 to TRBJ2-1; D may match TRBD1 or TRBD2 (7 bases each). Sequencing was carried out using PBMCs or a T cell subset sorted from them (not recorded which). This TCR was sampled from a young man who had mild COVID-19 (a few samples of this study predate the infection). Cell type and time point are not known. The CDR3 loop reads CASSQDAGGVNEQFF. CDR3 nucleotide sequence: TGTGCCAGCAGCCAAGATGCAGGGGGGGTTAATGAGCAGTTCTTC.